The clone carrying this TCR beta chain rates as medium-sized (0.01 to 0.1%). Antigen: not known. Germline V lookup: CDR1 KGHSH, CDR2 LQKENI. The CDR3 has 23 amino acids. Trimming at V came to 4 bases and at J to 1 base, leaving 21 bases not matched to a gene. Profiling relied on immunoSEQ multiplex PCR, and the TCRdb table lists in-frame clones only, not all of them. The sample yields approximately 39,000 clones, roughly 79% seen once. Sample time point: week 23, last vaccination. In every dose of vaccine, 300 ug of mutant IDH1 20-mer peptide was given alongside topical imiquimod. This specimen belongs to a study of a mutant IDH1 vaccine in newly diagnosed glioma.

V gene TRBV18 combines with J gene TRBJ2-1; TRBD2 matches at 14 bases. The clonotype originates from a man between 35 and 55 years old with glioma. The starting material was PBMCs, obtained from a glioma patient whose treatment included an IDH1 peptide vaccine. CDR3 residues: CASSQFPWTGTSGSWGSYNEQFF. CDR3 coding DNA: TGTGCCAGCTCACAATTCCCCTGGACCGGGACTAGCGGGAGTTGGGGGTCCTACAATGAGCAGTTCTTC. The full variable domain, in which reference TRBV18 and TRBJ2-1 provide the parts outside the CDR3, is NAGVMQNPRHLVRRRGQEARLRCSPMKGHSHVYWYRQLPEEGLKFMVYLQKENIIDESGMPKERFSAEFPKEGPSILRIQQVVRGDSAAYFCASSQFPWTGTSGSWGSYNEQFFGPGTRLTVL.